This is a list of T cell receptor beta chains from one sample in a study of T cell responses to AZD1222 COVID-19 vaccine. Measured with immunoSEQ multiplex PCR; TCRdb has only the in-frame clones, and not every one. The data show some 120,000 clones, around 94% seen once. This sample comprised peripheral blood, obtained on day 0 of AZD1222 vaccination. These TCRs come from an adult in good health. CDR3s include the opening cysteine and the closing phenylalanine or tryptophan. D genes are given only for firm matches. Rows may omit the clone size; those that give it use once, few, many or a size class.

TRBD1	TRBV5-8	-	TRBJ1-2	CASSPRDRENGYTF	TGTGCCAGCAGCCCCCGGGACAGGGAAAATGGCTACACCTTC
TRBD1	TRBV28	-	TRBJ1-5	CASSPDRVGYSNQPQHF	TGTGCCAGCAGTCCGGACAGGGTTGGTTATAGCAATCAGCCCCAGCATTTT
TRBD1	TRBV28	-	TRBJ1-5	CASSLNRQGHQPQHF	TGTGCCAGCAGTTTAAACCGACAGGGCCATCAGCCCCAGCATTTT
-	TRBV7-9	-	TRBJ2-1	CASSLGFSYNEQFF	TGTGCCAGCAGCCTGGGATTCTCCTACAATGAGCAGTTCTTC
TRBD2	TRBV5-1	-	TRBJ2-1	CASSSLGLAGGLQYTYNEQFF	TGCGCCAGCAGCTCCCTCGGACTAGCGGGAGGGCTACAATATACCTACAATGAGCAGTTCTTC
-	TRBV6-2/TRBV6-3	once	TRBJ1-1	CASSDLVGGSDTEAFF	TGTGCCAGCAGTGACCTGGTGGGGGGATCGGACACTGAAGCTTTCTTT
-	TRBV25-1	-	TRBJ2-1	CASSEYNEQFF	TGTGCCAGCAGTGAGTACAATGAGCAGTTCTTC
-	TRBV29-1	-	TRBJ1-1	CSVDLGGFAEAFF	TGCAGCGTTGATCTAGGGGGGTTTGCTGAAGCTTTCTTT
-	TRBV11-2	-	TRBJ1-1	CASSLTMRGAFF	TGTGCCAGCAGCTTAACTATGAGGGGAGCTTTCTTT
TRBD2	TRBV28	-	TRBJ2-5	CASSPGGWKETQYF	TGTGCCAGCAGCCCGGGGGGTTGGAAAGAGACCCAGTACTTC
-	TRBV4-3	-	TRBJ1-2	CASSQGLEGYGYTF	TGCGCCAGCAGCCAGGGCCTAGAGGGCTATGGCTACACCTTC
-	TRBV30	few	TRBJ1-5	CAWSVHISNQPQHF	TGTGCCTGGAGTGTACACATTAGCAATCAGCCCCAGCATTTT
-	TRBV21-1	-	TRBJ2-2	CASSTSGTANTGELFF	TGTGCCAGCAGCACCTCCGGGACAGCGAACACCGGGGAGCTGTTTTTT
TRBD1	TRBV11-3	-	TRBJ2-1	CASSSGQGLYNEQFF	TGTGCCAGCAGCTCGGGACAGGGACTCTACAATGAGCAGTTCTTC
TRBD1	TRBV5-8	-	TRBJ1-2	CASNRDRVLYGYTF	TGTGCCAGCAACCGGGACAGGGTTCTTTACGGCTACACCTTC
-	TRBV4-1	-	TRBJ2-7	CASSLSPGLQYEQYF	TGCGCCAGCAGCCTCTCACCGGGCCTCCAATACGAGCAGTACTTC
TRBD1	TRBV19	-	TRBJ2-3	CASSPTGYADTQYF	TGTGCCAGTAGTCCGACAGGGTACGCAGATACGCAGTATTTT
-	TRBV9	-	TRBJ2-1	CASSVDFGRPEQFF	TGTGCCAGCAGCGTAGATTTTGGCCGACCAGAGCAGTTCTTC
TRBD1	TRBV18	-	TRBJ2-7	CASSLGQGSYEQYF	TGTGCCAGCTCACTCGGACAGGGTAGCTACGAGCAGTACTTC
TRBD1	TRBV7-9	-	TRBJ1-2	CASSINRGARNGYTF	TGTGCCAGCAGCATAAACAGGGGTGCTCGTAATGGCTACACCTTC
-	TRBV10-3	-	TRBJ2-1	CAIHEEPYNEQFF	TGTGCCATACATGAGGAGCCCTACAATGAGCAGTTCTTC
-	TRBV6-5	-	TRBJ1-1	CASSFGAEAFF	TGTGCCAGCAGTTTTGGGGCTGAAGCTTTCTTT
-	TRBV29-1	-	TRBJ1-5	CSAVQGDNQPQHF	TGCAGCGCTGTACAGGGAGACAATCAGCCCCAGCATTTT
-	TRBV11-2	-	TRBJ1-2	CASSDGNYGYTF	TGTGCCAGCTCGGACGGAAACTATGGCTACACCTTC
-	TRBV5-4	-	TRBJ1-2	CASSLGRGNYGYTF	TGTGCCAGCAGCTTGGGCAGGGGTAACTATGGCTACACCTTC
TRBD2	TRBV7-3	-	TRBJ2-3	CASSLGDPWRERDTQYF	TGTGCCAGCAGCTTAGGGGATCCTTGGCGGGAGAGGGATACGCAGTATTTT
-	TRBV29-1	-	TRBJ2-7	CSVEWAGSYEQYF	TGCAGCGTTGAGTGGGCAGGGTCCTACGAGCAGTACTTC
TRBD2	TRBV7-9	once	TRBJ2-1	CASREGLAGWNEQFF	TGTGCCAGCAGAGAGGGACTAGCGGGATGGAATGAGCAGTTCTTC
-	TRBV27	-	TRBJ2-7	CASSVYGSTVDFTYEQYF	TGTGCCAGCAGTGTGTACGGCAGCACTGTTGATTTCACCTACGAGCAGTACTTC